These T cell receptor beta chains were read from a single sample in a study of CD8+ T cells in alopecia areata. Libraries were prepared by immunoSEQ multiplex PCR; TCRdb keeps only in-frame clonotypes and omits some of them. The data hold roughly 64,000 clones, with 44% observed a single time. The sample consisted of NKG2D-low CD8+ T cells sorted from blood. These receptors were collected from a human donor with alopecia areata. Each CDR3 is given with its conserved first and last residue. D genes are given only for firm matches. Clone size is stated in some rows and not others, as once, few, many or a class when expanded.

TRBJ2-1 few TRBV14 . CASSHSYGEQFF TGTGCCAGCAGCCACTCTTACGGGGAGCAGTTCTTC
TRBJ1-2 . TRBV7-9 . CASSFGQRPNYGYTF TGTGCCAGCAGCTTCGGACAGCGACCTAACTATGGCTACACCTTC
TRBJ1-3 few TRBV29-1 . CSVEASTTAGNTIYF TGCAGCGTTGAGGCATCCACTACGGCTGGAAACACCATATATTTT
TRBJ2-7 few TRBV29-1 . CSVEGAGYEQYF TGCAGCGTTGAAGGGGCAGGCTACGAGCAGTACTTC
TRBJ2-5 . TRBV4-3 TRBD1 CASSQERTGTEETQYF TGCGCCAGCAGCCAAGAACGGACAGGGACGGAAGAGACCCAGTACTTC
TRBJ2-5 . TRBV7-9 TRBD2 CASSLIGLAEETQYF TGTGCCAGCAGCTTAATCGGACTAGCGGAAGAGACCCAGTACTTC
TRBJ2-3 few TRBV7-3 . CASSPGTTGTDTQYF TGTGCCAGCAGCCCCGGGACAACCGGCACAGATACGCAGTATTTT
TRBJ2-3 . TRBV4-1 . CASSPTPGTLVTDTQYF TGCGCCAGCAGCCCCACTCCCGGGACGCTGGTGACAGATACGCAGTATTTT
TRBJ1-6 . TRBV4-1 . CASSQDSSGRSYNSPLHF TGCGCCAGCAGCCAAGATAGCTCGGGGCGCTCCTATAATTCACCCCTCCACTTT
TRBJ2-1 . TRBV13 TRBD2 CASSLSGGINNEQFF TGTGCCAGCAGCCTTAGCGGGGGGATAAACAATGAGCAGTTCTTC
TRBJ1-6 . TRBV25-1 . CASSEVGRPDGSPLHF TGTGCCAGCAGTGAAGTGGGCAGGCCTGACGGTTCACCCCTCCACTTT
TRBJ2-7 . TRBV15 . CATSQTYEQYF TGTGCCACCAGCCAAACCTACGAGCAGTACTTC
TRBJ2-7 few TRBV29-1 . CSVTVRVSYEQYF TGCAGCGTTACGGTCCGGGTCTCCTACGAGCAGTACTTC
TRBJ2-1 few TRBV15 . CATSPGTSDYNEQFF TGTGCCACCAGTCCAGGGACATCAGATTACAATGAGCAGTTCTTC
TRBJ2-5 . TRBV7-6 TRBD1 CASSPTGVETQYF TGTGCCAGCAGTCCAACAGGGGTGGAGACCCAGTACTTC
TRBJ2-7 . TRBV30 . CAWGTYEQYF TGTGCCTGGGGTACCTACGAGCAGTACTTC
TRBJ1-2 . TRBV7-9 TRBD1 CASSQGQLGDGYTF TGTGCCAGCAGCCAGGGACAGCTCGGGGATGGCTACACCTTC
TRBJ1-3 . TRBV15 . CATSSSWTPGNTIYF TGTGCCACCAGCTCCAGTTGGACTCCGGGAAACACCATATATTTT
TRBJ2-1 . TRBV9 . CASGAYNEQFF TGTGCCAGCGGGGCCTACAATGAGCAGTTCTTC
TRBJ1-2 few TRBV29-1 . CSVETYTDYTF TGCAGCGTGGAAACTTATACCGACTACACCTTC
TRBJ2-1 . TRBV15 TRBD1 CATSKRSGQRPNEQFF TGTGCCACCAGCAAGAGGTCGGGACAGAGGCCAAATGAGCAGTTCTTC
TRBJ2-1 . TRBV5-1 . CASSSSVAVYNEQFF TGCGCCAGCAGCTCTTCAGTCGCAGTTTACAATGAGCAGTTCTTC
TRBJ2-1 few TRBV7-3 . CASSLVGRSSYNEQFF TGTGCCAGCAGCTTAGTCGGACGCAGCTCCTACAATGAGCAGTTCTTC
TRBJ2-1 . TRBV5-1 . CASSATYNEQFF TGCGCCAGCAGCGCTACCTACAATGAGCAGTTCTTC
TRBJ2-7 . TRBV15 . CATSEVRGYEQYF TGTGCCACCAGTGAAGTCCGGGGCTACGAGCAGTACTTC
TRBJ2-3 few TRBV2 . CASSDPAGASTDTQYF TGTGCCAGCAGTGATCCTGCGGGGGCTAGCACAGATACGCAGTATTTT
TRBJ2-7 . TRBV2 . CASTDSSSYEQYF TGTGCCAGCACTGACTCAAGCTCCTACGAGCAGTACTTC
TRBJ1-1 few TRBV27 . CASSPNGAEAFF TGTGCCAGCAGTCCGAACGGGGCTGAAGCTTTCTTT
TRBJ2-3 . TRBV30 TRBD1 CAWRTGGTDTQYF TGTGCCTGGAGGACAGGGGGCACAGATACGCAGTATTTT
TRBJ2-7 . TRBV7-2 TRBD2 CASSLETSGSYEQYF TGTGCCAGCAGCTTAGAAACTAGCGGTTCCTACGAGCAGTACTTC
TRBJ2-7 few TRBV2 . CASSPLGPSYEQYF TGTGCCAGCAGTCCCCTCGGCCCTTCCTACGAGCAGTACTTC
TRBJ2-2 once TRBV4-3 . CASSPARNTGELFF TGCGCCAGCAGCCCGGCCCGCAACACCGGGGAGCTGTTTTTT
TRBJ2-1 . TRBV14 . CASSQRLTNEQFF TGTGCCAGCAGCCAACGATTGACCAATGAGCAGTTCTTC
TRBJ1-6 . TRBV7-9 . CASSLGAAPLHF TGTGCCAGCAGCTTAGGGGCTGCACCCCTCCACTTT
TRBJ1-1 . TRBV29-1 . CSVGDPVVAFF TGCAGCGTTGGGGACCCAGTGGTTGCTTTCTTT
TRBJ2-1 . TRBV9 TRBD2 CASSVRFTSGTPSSYNEQFF TGTGCCAGCAGCGTAAGATTCACTAGCGGGACCCCGAGCTCCTACAATGAGCAGTTCTTC
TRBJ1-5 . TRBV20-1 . CSASGDQPQHF TGCAGTGCTAGTGGGGATCAGCCCCAGCATTTT
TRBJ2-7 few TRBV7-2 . CASSSYYEQYF TGTGCCAGCAGCTCGTATTACGAGCAGTACTTC
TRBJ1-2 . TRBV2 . CASTSIYGYTF TGTGCCAGCACTTCAATCTATGGCTACACCTTC
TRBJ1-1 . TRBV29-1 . CSVESGAGTEAFF TGCAGCGTTGAATCCGGGGCTGGTACTGAAGCTTTCTTT